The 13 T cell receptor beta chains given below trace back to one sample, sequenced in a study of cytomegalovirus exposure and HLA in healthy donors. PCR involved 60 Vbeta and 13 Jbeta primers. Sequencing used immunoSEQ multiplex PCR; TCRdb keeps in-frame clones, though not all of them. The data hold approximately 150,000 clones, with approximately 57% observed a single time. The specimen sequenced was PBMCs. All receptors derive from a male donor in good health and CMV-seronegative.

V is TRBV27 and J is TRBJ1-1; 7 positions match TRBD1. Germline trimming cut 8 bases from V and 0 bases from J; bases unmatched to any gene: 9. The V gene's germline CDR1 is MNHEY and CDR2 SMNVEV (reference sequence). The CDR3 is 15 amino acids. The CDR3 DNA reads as TGTGCCAGCGGAAGAGACAGGGTGGTGAACACTGAAGCTTTCTTT. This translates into CASGRDRVVNTEAFF.

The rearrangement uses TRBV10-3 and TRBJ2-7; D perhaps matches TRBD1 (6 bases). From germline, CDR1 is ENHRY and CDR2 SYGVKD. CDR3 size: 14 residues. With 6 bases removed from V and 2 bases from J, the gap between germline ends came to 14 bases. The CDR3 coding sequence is TGTGCCATCAGCTTAAACCGGGACACCTACGAGCAGTACTTC. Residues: CAISLNRDTYEQYF.

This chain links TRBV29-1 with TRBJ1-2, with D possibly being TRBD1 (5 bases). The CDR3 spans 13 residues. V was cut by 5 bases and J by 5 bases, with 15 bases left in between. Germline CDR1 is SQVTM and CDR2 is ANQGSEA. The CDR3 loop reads CSVNVGVGYGYTF. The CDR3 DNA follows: TGCAGCGTTAACGTAGGGGTAGGGTATGGCTACACCTTC.

CDR3 sequence (DNA): TGTGCCAGTAGTGCCGCCCCAGGGCTCCCCTACGAGCAGTACTTC. This codes for CASSAAPGLPYEQYF. The J gene is TRBJ2-7, the V gene TRBV19; D may be TRBD1 (5 bases). This CDR3 has 15 amino acids. Trimming cost V 5 bases and J 2 bases, with 16 bases left between them. Looked up from germline, CDR1 is LNHDA and CDR2 is SQIVND (reference sequence).

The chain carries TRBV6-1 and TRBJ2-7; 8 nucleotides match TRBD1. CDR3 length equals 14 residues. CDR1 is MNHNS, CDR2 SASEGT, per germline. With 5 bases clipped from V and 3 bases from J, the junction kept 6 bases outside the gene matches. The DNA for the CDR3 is TGTGCCAGCAGTTCAGGGGGCGTAAACTACGAGCAGTACTTC. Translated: CASSSGGVNYEQYF.

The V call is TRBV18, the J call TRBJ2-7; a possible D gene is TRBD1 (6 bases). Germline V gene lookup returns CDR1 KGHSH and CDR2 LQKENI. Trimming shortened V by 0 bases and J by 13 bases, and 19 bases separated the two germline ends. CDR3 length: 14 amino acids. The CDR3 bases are TGTGCCAGCTCACCACCGTCAGCGTCCGAGGGGGAATACTTC. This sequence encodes CASSPPSASEGEYF.

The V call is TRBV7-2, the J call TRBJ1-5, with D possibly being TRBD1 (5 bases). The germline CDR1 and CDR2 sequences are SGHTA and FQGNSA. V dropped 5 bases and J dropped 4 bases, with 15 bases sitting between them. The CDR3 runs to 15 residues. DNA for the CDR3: TGTGCCAGCAGCCAACAGACAGCTACTAATCAGCCCCAGCATTTT. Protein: CASSQQTATNQPQHF.

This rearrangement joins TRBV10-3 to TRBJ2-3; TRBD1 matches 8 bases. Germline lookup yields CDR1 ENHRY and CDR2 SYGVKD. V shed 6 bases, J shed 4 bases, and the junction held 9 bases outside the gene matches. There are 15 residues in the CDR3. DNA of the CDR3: TGTGCCATCAGGGGGATCGGACAGGGACCAGATACGCAGTATTTT. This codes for CAIRGIGQGPDTQYF.

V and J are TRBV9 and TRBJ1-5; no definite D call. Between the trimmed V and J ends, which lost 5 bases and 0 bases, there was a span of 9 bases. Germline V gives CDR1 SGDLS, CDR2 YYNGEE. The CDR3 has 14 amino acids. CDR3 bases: TGTGCCAGCAGTGGGCCGAATAGCAATCAGCCCCAGCATTTT. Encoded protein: CASSGPNSNQPQHF.

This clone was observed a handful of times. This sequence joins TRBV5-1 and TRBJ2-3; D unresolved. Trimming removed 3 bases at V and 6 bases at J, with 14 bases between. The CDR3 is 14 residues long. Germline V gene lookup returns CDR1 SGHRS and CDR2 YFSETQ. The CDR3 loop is CASSSRAPGDTQYF. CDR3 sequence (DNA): TGCGCCAGCAGCTCCCGAGCCCCCGGGGATACGCAGTATTTT.

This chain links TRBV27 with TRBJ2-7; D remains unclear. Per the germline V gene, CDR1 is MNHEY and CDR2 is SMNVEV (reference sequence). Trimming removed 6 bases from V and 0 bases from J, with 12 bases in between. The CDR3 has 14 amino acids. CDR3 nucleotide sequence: TGTGCCAGCAGCCTCAAAACAGCCTCCTACGAGCAGTACTTC. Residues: CASSLKTASYEQYF.

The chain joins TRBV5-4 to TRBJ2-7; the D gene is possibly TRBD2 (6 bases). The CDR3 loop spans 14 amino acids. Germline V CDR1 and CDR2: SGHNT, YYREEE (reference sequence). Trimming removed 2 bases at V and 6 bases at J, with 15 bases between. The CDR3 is CASSFPGGAGEQYF. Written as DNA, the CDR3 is TGTGCCAGCAGCTTCCCTGGAGGGGCGGGCGAGCAGTACTTC. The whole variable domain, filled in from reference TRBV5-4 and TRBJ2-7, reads ETGVTQSPTHLIKTRGQQVTLRCSSQSGHNTVSWYQQALGQGPQFIFQYYREEENGRGNFPPRFSGLQFPNYSSELNVNALELDDSALYLCASSFPGGAGEQYFGPGTRLTVT.

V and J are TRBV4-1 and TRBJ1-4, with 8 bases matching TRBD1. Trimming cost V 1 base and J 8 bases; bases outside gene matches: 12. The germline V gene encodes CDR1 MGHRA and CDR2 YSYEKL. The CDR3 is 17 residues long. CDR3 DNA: TGCGCCAGCAGCCAAGTCCGTATGACAGGGGAACGGGAAAAACTGTTTTTT. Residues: CASSQVRMTGEREKLFF.